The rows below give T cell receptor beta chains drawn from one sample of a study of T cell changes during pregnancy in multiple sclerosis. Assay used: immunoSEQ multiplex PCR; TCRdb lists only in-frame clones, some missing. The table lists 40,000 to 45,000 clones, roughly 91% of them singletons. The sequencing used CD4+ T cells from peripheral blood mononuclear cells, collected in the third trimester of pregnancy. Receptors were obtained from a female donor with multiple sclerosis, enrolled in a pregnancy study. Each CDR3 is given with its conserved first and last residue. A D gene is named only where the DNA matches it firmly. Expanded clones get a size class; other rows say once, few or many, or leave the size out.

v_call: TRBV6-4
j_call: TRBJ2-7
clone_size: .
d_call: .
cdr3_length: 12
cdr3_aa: CASTRHSYEQYF
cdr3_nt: TGTGCCAGCACGAGACATTCCTACGAGCAGTACTTC

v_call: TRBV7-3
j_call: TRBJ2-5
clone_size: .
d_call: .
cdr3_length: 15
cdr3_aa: CASSPGTPKQETQYF
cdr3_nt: TGTGCCAGCAGCCCAGGGACACCTAAACAAGAGACCCAGTACTTC

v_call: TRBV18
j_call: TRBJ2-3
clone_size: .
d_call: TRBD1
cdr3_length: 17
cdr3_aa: CASSPFGPGQGADTQYF
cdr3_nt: TGTGCCAGCTCACCCTTTGGCCCGGGACAGGGGGCAGATACGCAGTATTTT

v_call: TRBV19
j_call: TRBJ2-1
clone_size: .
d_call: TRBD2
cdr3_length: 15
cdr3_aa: CASRIGLAGGNEQFF
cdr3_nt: TGTGCCAGTAGAATCGGACTAGCGGGGGGGAATGAGCAGTTCTTC

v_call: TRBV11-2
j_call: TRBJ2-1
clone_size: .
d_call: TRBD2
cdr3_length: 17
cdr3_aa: CASSPDPTSGTYNEQFF
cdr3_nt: TGTGCCAGCAGCCCAGACCCGACTAGCGGGACCTACAATGAGCAGTTCTTC

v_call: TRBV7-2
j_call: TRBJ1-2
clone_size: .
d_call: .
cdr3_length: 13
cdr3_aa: CASSLVRGGGYTF
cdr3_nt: TGTGCCAGCAGCTTAGTAAGGGGGGGCGGCTACACCTTC

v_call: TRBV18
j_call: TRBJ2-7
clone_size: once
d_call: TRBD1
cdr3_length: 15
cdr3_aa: CASSPGTGEPYEQYF
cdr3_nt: TGTGCCAGCTCACCAGGGACAGGGGAGCCCTACGAGCAGTACTTC

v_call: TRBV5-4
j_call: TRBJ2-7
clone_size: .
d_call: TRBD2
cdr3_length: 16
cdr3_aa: CASSYLGLAGAYEQYF
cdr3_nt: TGTGCCAGCAGCTACTTGGGACTAGCGGGAGCCTACGAGCAGTACTTC

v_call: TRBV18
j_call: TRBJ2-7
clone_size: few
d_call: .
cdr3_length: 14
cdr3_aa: CASSPGQGREEQYF
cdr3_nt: TGTGCCAGCTCACCAGGGCAGGGGAGGGAAGAGCAGTACTTC

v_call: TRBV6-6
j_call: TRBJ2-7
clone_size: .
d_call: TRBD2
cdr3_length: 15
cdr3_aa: CASSANWGGGYEQYF
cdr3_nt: TGTGCCAGCAGTGCCAACTGGGGGGGTGGGTACGAGCAGTACTTC

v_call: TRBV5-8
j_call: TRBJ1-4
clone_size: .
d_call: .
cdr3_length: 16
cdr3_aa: CASSLGSGATNEKLFF
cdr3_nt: TGTGCCAGCAGCTTGGGGTCAGGGGCAACTAATGAAAAACTGTTTTTT

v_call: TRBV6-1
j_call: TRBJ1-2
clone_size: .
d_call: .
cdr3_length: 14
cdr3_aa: CASKLLESNYGYTF
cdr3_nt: TGTGCCAGCAAGCTACTAGAGTCTAACTATGGCTACACCTTC

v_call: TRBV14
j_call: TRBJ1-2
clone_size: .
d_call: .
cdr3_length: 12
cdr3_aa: CASSQDQGTYTF
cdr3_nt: TGTGCCAGCAGCCAAGATCAGGGTACCTACACCTTC

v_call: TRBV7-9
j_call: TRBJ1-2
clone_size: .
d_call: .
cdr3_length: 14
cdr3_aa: CASSQNRVNYGYTF
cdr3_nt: TGTGCCAGCAGTCAGAACAGGGTTAACTATGGCTACACCTTC

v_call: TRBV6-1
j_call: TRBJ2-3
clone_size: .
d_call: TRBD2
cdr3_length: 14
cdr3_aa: CASSTREARDTQYF
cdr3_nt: TGTGCCAGCAGTACGCGGGAGGCACGAGATACGCAGTATTTT

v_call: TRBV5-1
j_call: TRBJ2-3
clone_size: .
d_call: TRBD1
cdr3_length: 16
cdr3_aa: CASSTSDRWGTDTQYF
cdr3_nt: TGCGCCAGCAGCACCTCGGACAGGTGGGGCACAGATACGCAGTATTTT

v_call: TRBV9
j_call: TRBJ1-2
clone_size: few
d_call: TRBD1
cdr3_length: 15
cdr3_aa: CASSVEPTGAYGYTF
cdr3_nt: TGTGCCAGCAGCGTAGAACCGACAGGGGCCTATGGCTACACCTTC

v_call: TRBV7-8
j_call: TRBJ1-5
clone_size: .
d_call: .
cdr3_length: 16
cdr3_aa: CASSLTGKGSNQPQHF
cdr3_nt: TGTGCCAGCAGCCTCACAGGGAAGGGAAGCAATCAGCCCCAGCATTTT

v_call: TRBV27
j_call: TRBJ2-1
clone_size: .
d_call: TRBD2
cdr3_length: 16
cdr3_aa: CASSSAGLGRENEQFF
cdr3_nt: TGTGCCAGCAGTTCCGCGGGACTAGGAAGAGAGAATGAGCAGTTCTTC

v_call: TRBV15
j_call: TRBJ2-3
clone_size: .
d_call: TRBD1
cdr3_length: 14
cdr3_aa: CATSSWTGIDTQYF
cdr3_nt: TGTGCCACCAGCTCCTGGACAGGGATAGATACGCAGTATTTT

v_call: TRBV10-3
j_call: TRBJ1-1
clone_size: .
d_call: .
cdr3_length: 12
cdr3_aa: CAISGLNTEAFF
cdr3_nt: TGTGCCATCAGTGGTCTCAACACTGAAGCTTTCTTT

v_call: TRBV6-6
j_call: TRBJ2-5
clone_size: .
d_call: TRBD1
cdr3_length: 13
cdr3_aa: CASRDRGRETQYF
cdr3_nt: TGTGCCAGCAGGGACAGGGGGCGAGAGACCCAGTACTTC

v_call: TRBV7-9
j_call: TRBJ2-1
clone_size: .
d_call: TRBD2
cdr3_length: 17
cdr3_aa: CASSSRLAGEKVNEQFF
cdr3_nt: TGTGCCAGCAGCTCGAGACTAGCGGGAGAAAAGGTGAATGAGCAGTTCTTC

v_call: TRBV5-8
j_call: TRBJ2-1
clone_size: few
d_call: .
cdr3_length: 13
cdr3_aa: CASSFTLVDEQFF
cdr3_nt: TGTGCCAGCAGCTTTACACTAGTAGATGAGCAGTTCTTC

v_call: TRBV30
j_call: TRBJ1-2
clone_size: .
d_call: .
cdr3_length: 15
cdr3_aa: CAWSVRDGWNYGYTF
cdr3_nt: TGTGCCTGGAGTGTACGCGACGGGTGGAACTATGGCTACACCTTC

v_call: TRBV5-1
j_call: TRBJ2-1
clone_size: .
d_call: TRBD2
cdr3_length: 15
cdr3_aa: CASSFGGSSYNEQFF
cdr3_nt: TGCGCCAGCAGCTTTGGCGGGAGCTCCTACAATGAGCAGTTCTTC

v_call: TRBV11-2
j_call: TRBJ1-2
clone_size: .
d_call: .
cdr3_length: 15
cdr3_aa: CASSLGADVRRGYTF
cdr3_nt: TGTGCCAGCAGCTTAGGGGCCGACGTGAGACGCGGCTACACCTTC

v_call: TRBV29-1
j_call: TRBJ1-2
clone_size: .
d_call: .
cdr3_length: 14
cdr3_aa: CSVEGGQNSYGYTF
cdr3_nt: TGCAGCGTTGAAGGAGGCCAGAACTCCTATGGCTACACCTTC

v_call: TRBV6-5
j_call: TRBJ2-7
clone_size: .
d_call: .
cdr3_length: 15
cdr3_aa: CASTESRTAAGEQYF
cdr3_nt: TGTGCCAGCACCGAATCCCGGACAGCCGCTGGCGAGCAGTACTTC

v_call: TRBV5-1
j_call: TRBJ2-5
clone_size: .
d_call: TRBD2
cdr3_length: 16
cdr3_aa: CASSYQGGGRQETQYF
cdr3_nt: TGCGCCAGCAGCTATCAAGGCGGGGGGCGTCAAGAGACCCAGTACTTC

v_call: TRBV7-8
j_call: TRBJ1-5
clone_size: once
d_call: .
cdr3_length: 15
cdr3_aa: CASSLEGLSNQPQHF
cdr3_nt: TGTGCCAGCAGCTTAGAGGGGCTCAGCAATCAGCCCCAGCATTTT

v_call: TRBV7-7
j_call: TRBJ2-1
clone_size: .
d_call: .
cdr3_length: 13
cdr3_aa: CASSLGTGTEQFF
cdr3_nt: TGTGCCAGCAGCTTAGGTACAGGGACTGAGCAGTTCTTC

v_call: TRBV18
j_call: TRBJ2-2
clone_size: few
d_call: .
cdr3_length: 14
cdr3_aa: CASSSGQNTGELFF
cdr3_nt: TGTGCCAGCTCTTCTGGCCAGAACACCGGGGAGCTGTTTTTT

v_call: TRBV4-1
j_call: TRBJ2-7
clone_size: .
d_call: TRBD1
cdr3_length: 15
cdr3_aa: CASSHTTGNSYEQYF
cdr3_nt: TGCGCCAGCAGCCACACGACAGGGAATTCCTACGAGCAGTACTTC

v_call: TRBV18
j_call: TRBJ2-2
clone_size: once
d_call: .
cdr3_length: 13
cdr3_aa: CASSQLNTGELFF
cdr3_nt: TGTGCCAGCTCGCAACTGAACACCGGGGAGCTGTTTTTT

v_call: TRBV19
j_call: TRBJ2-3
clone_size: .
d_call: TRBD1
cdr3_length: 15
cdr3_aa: CASSTGTVSRDTQYF
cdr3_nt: TGTGCCAGTAGTACCGGGACAGTCTCAAGAGATACGCAGTATTTT

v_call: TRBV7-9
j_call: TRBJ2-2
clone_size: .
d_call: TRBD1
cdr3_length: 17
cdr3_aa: CASSSLTGQGYTGELFF
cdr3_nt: TGTGCCAGCAGCTCCTTAACGGGACAGGGATACACCGGGGAGCTGTTTTTT

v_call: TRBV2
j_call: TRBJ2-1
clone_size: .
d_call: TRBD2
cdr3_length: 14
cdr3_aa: CASSGLAGVNEQFF
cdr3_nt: TGTGCCAGCAGTGGGCTAGCGGGAGTCAATGAGCAGTTCTTC

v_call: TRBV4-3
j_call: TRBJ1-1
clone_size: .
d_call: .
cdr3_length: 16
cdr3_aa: CASSQANNRDTTEAFF
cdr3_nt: TGCGCCAGCAGCCAGGCTAACAACCGGGACACCACTGAAGCTTTCTTT

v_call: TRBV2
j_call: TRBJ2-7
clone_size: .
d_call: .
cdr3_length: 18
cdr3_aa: CASSEARDLVTRSYEQYF
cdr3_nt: TGTGCCAGCAGTGAAGCGCGGGACTTGGTGACTAGGTCCTACGAGCAGTACTTC

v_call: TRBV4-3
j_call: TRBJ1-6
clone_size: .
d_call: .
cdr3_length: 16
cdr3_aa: CASSQTSGQSDSPLHF
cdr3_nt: TGCGCCAGCAGCCAAACGTCCGGACAAAGCGATTCACCCCTCCACTTT

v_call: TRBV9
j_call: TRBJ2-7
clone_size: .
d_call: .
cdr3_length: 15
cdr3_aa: CASSVTAGRSSEQYF
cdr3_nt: TGTGCCAGCAGCGTAACGGCGGGCCGCTCCTCCGAGCAGTACTTC

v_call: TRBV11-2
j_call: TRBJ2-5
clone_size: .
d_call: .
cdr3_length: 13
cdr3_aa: CASSLRLRETQYF
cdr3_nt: TGTGCCAGCAGCTTGAGGCTGCGAGAGACCCAGTACTTC

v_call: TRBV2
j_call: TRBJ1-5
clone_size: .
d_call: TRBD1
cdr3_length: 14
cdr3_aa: CASSATGGDQPQHF
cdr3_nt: TGTGCCAGCAGCGCGACAGGGGGTGACCAGCCCCAGCATTTT

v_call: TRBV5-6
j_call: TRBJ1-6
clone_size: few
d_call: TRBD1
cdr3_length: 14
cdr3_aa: CASSPDRGNSPLHF
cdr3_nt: TGTGCCAGCAGCCCTGACAGGGGGAATTCACCCCTCCACTTT

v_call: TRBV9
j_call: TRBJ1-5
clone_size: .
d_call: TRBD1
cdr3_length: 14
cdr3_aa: CASSTGTGVEPQHF
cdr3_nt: TGTGCCAGCAGCACTGGGACAGGGGTGGAGCCCCAGCATTTT

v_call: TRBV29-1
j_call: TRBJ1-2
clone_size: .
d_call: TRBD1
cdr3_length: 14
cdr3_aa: CSVVKGARGYGYTF
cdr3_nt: TGCAGCGTTGTGAAGGGGGCGCGAGGCTATGGCTACACCTTC

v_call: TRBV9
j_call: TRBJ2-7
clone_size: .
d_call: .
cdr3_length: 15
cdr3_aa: CASSVAGHDPYEQYF
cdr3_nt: TGTGCCAGCAGCGTAGCTGGGCACGACCCCTACGAGCAGTACTTC

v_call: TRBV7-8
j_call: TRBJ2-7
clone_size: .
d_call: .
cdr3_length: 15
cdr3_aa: CASTQGPTGNYEQYF
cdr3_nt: TGTGCCAGCACCCAGGGGCCTACAGGGAACTACGAGCAGTACTTC

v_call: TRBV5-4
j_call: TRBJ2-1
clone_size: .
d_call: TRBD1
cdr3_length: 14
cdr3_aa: CASTPGTAANEQFF
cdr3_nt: TGTGCCAGCACCCCGGGGACAGCCGCCAATGAGCAGTTCTTC